This TCR beta chain was profiled in a study of cytomegalovirus exposure and HLA in healthy donors (dated by TCRdb to 2016 to 2017). Regarding the complete study: An earlier analysis of 587 of the donors reported approximately 300 Gb of sequence data and 90 million to 120 million unique TCR beta sequences obtained from around 180 million T cells. About 300 gigabases of sequencing data and 78 million or so unique TCR sequences were included in an early release covering around 600 HLA-typed donors. Of the 398 genotyped donors, roughly 80% fell in the genetic ancestry cluster associated with self-reported Caucasian donors. The study was designed to test whether signatures of past pathogen exposure could be identified by cataloging public T cell receptors. The study used immunosequencing to profile the T cell repertoires of 600 to 850 subjects and linked those repertoires to cytomegalovirus serostatus. A separate validation cohort of approximately 120 different subjects was used in addition to the 666-subject first cohort. High-throughput TCR immunosequencing, statistical association of individual TCRs with disease status, and machine learning were combined to predict cytomegalovirus infection status. To study patterns of TCR occurrence, a later analysis re-analyzed previously published TCR beta repertoires from hundreds of donors and added high-resolution HLA genotyping. Rather than drawing on any new phenotypic data, the later analysis identified candidate immune exposures from TCR beta sequences and the way those sequences occurred across donors. An earlier analysis of approximately 580 of the donors used high-throughput TCR beta sequencing to judge whether each TCR beta V gene segment behaved as functional or pseudogenic. Donor age, sex, ethnicity and CMV serostatus were collected together with the repertoire data. Genome-wide SNP genotypes for about three fifths of the roughly 670 donors were used in a later genetic analysis, which treated that subset as a discovery cohort. All discovery cohort repertoires had been generated using a single sequencing platform. HLA typing included class I and class II loci at four-digit resolution. The number of donors typed differed by locus, with roughly 620-630 for A, B, C, DRB1 and DQB1, more than 500 for DQA1, over 600 for DPA1, and under 490 for DPB1. Because of strong linkage in the cohort, five DR-DQ haplotypes were treated as single units for association and clustering. Among roughly 400 genotyped donors of the cohort, an average of around 220,000 unique TCR beta nucleotide sequences was sequenced per donor, of which about 18% were non-productive.

This clone was found a few times. Its target antigen remains unknown. Base qualities are not at hand, and no much larger clone is one base apart. The cohort comprised 550 to 700 healthy bone marrow donors. At the time of sampling, every cohort member was nominally healthy, though immune exposures that went unrecorded were likely present. The donor was CMV seropositive and belonged to the group of 250 to 300 seropositive cohort members. Every donor gave a peripheral blood sample, and the peripheral blood mononuclear cells from that sample were used for TCR beta sequencing. Genomic DNA was extracted from the blood cell samples with the Qiagen DNeasy Blood Extraction Kit. The full study reports these points: In an earlier analysis of around 500 of the donors, most TCR beta V segments appeared in productive rearrangements about 90% or about 30% of the time, broadly matching IMGT annotations. When HLA alleles, especially DR and DQ, strongly co-occurred, TCR associations were difficult to assign to individual alleles. CMV serostatus was the only immune exposure information available for the cohort. A later analysis found that HLA-associated TCR beta chains were more clonally expanded and had lower generation probabilities than equally common non-associated chains. This cohort had only TCR beta chains sequenced, and the lack of alpha or paired-chain data limited which features could be detected. Correlated functional status among segregating V segments might reflect linkage disequilibrium, but an unknown experimental factor could not be ruled out. In a later analysis, the rate of TCR association differed among HLA loci, with DRB1 alleles having the most associated TCRs and HLA-C alleles having the fewest. Several of the top co-occurrence clusters appeared to be linked to parvovirus B19, influenza, CMV and Epstein-Barr virus, according to a later analysis. A later genetic analysis reported fewer N-insertions in productive TCRs among donors in an Asian-associated ancestry cluster than the roughly 620-donor mean. Because counts were too low, about 15 rarely observed V segments, including chromosome 9 orphons, were left out of the earlier analysis of approximately 500 of the donors. Cytomegalovirus status was reported to be diagnosed by the classifier with high specificity and sensitivity in both the original and validation cohorts. In vitro tests confirmed that a few of the cytomegalovirus-associated TCR beta chains recognize cytomegalovirus antigens. A further reported finding was that TCR beta sequences accurately predicted the HLA-A and HLA-B alleles for most subjects in the first cohort. In the study, around 160 TCR beta chains were listed as associated with cytomegalovirus. Some IMGT-functional V segments, including TRBV6-2 and TRBV6-3, could not be told apart with the 87-base-pair reads, so those segments were excluded. A later analysis found that most CMV-associated TCR beta chains appeared HLA-restricted, with HLA associations seemingly driven largely by CMV exposure. V-gene and J-gene trimming of TCR beta chains was associated with a missense DCLRE1C variant in a later genetic analysis, and the association was replicated in an independent cohort. Across donors, most TCR sequences were observed very rarely, whereas some public TCRs were present in many individuals. Roughly uniform sequencing depth across donors was assumed in presence/absence analyses, although this assumption may not hold. A group of highly shared sequence variants was considered likely to be a technical artifact of the sequencing pipeline. The authors suggested that the approach could potentially be extended to other disease states and immunological phenotypes. HLA typing was unavailable for some donors at each locus, so association tests used only the typed subset. In a later analysis, some 17,000 TCR beta sequences were associated with specific HLA alleles at a false discovery rate of 0.05.

Library construction relied on the immunoSEQ multiplex PCR assay. The multiplex PCR relied on a mix of 60 forward primers for TCR Vbeta segments and 13 reverse primers for TCR Jbeta segments. A multiplex PCR assay on genomic DNA amplified the CDR3 region of rearranged TCR beta genes. The amplified TCR beta libraries were sequenced on the Illumina HiSeq System as 87-base-pair reads. In the paper's pipeline: In a later analysis, around 80 million unique TCR beta chains were counted across the 666 repertoires, and roughly 10 million of these chains were shared by at least two donors. A nearest-neighbor algorithm error-corrected the raw reads and collapsed the reads into unique sequences, merging closely related sequences to remove PCR and sequencing errors. V, D and J gene segments were assigned by aligning CDR3 sequences to IMGT reference sequences. Each retained sequence needed at least a six-nucleotide match to both a V gene segment and a J gene segment. A rearrangement counted as productive if the CDR3 had no stop codons and remained in frame with V and J, and every other rearrangement counted as non-productive. CDR3 was defined according to IMGT convention as the region running from the second conserved V-encoded cysteine to the conserved J-encoded phenylalanine. In an earlier analysis of 500 to 650 of the donors, sequences lacking an unambiguous match to a single V gene segment were excluded. An earlier analysis of fewer than 650 of the donors classified V segments as functional when productive rearrangements were above 56.7% and as segregating when the standard deviation between donors was above 5%. To diagnose cytomegalovirus status from the catalog of TCR beta chain sequences, a statistical classification framework was built. In a later analysis, TCR nucleotide sequences were compared against IMGT/GENE-DB human TR gene sequences so that V and J genes could be assigned. A later analysis assigned CDR3 sequences and most-parsimonious VDJ recombination scenarios with the TCRdist pipeline. In a later analysis, every TCR beta chain was defined by the combination of its CDR3 amino acid sequence and its V-gene family, and reads without a unique V-gene family were dropped. To address suspected cross-contamination and a sequencing artifact, a later analysis removed several hundred highly shared, low-generation-probability nucleotide sequences. For each public chain, a later analysis derived a clonal expansion index from normalized ranks of inferred template counts within each repertoire. Generation probabilities in a later analysis came from a VDJ recombination model fitted to out-of-frame rearrangements, and those results were checked against IGoR. In a later analysis, TCR-TCR, TCR-HLA and TCR-CMV co-occurrence was scored with hypergeometric tests, and a repertoire-size bias correction was applied to TCR pairs. A later analysis estimated false discovery rates by permuting HLA or CMV assignments 20 times. In a later analysis, co-occurring TCRs were grouped using DBSCAN, with TCRdist sequence similarity added in when clustering inside HLA-allele-positive subsets. Co-occurrence clustering excluded repertoires with fewer than 30,000 or more than 120,000 public chains, plus five with anomalous nucleotide sharing. In TCRdb, the immuneACCESS table is reduced to in-frame sequences with V and J assigned. These tables do not hold every clone; where another copy was compared, an unresolved V gene accounts for under half, and the others remain unexplained. V and J calls and clone size are those listed in that table; D and trimming were worked out from the DNA. Here the sample has approximately 120,000 clones; under 80% occur a single time. About 12% of the sample comes from the top ten.

Its CDR3 holds 14 amino acids, cysteine through phenylalanine. The entry retains the CDR3 DNA only, 42 bases that are in frame from base 1. Looking up the germline V gene (reference sequence) yields CDR1 LNHDA and CDR2 SQIVND. For this chain, trimming is 5 bases at the V end and 6 bases at the J end, and the number of junction bases without a gene match is 4. The sample was PBMCs. The chain couples TRBV19 to TRBJ2-3, with 11 bases aligning to TRBD2. This clonotype originated in a woman in her sixties in good health and CMV-seropositive. The DNA sequence reads TGTGCCAGTAGTCAGAGGACTAGCGGGGATACGCAGTATTTT. The encoded protein is CASSQRTSGDTQYF. The reference TRBV19 and TRBJ2-3 proteins fill in what lies around the CDR3, so the full variable domain reads DGGITQSPKYLFRKEGQNVTLSCEQNLNHDAMYWYRQDPGQGLRLIYYSQIVNDFQKGDIAEGYSVSREKKESFPLTVTSAQKNPTAFYLCASSQRTSGDTQYFGPGTRLTVL.